One and the same sample provided the 2 T cell receptor beta chains below, sequenced in a study of PD-L1 blockade in urothelial cancer. Method: immunoSEQ multiplex PCR; TCRdb's copy keeps in-frame clones and lacks some. Among under 120,000 clones listed, 70% to 90% were seen once. The source was PBMCs, collected around atezolizumab (anti-PD-L1) treatment. These receptors all come from a man in his fifties or sixties with urothelial cancer.

This clone was seen a handful of times. Here the CDR3 reads CASSLWQGTEAFF. In DNA, the CDR3 is TGTGCCAGCAGTTTGTGGCAGGGCACTGAAGCTTTCTTT. This chain connects TRBV28 to TRBJ1-1; D is perhaps TRBD1 (5 bases). The CDR3 extends over 13 amino acids. The V gene's germline CDR1 is MDHEN and CDR2 SYDVKM. The V end was cut by 3 bases, the J end by 4 bases, with 9 bases between.

This rearrangement joins TRBV2 to TRBJ2-5; D might be TRBD2 (5 bases). The CDR3 loop spans 14 amino acids. CDR1 SNHLY and CDR2 FYNNEI come from the germline V gene. Trimming left V 1 base short and J 4 bases short, with 10 bases between. The CDR3 region is CASSEERGGETQYF. CDR3 sequence (DNA): TGTGCCAGCAGTGAAGAGAGAGGAGGAGAGACCCAGTACTTC.